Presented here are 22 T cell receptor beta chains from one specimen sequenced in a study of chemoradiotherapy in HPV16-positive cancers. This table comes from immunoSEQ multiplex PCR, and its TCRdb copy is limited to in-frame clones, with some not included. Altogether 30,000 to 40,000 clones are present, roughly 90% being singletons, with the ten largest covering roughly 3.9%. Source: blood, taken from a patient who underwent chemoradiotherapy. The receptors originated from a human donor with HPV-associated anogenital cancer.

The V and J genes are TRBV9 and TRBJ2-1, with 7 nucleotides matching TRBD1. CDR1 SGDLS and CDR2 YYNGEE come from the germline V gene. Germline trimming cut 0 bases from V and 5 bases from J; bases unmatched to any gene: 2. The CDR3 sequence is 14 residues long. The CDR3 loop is CASSVVGTDNEQFF. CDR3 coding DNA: TGTGCCAGCAGCGTAGTTGGGACAGACAATGAGCAGTTCTTC.

As DNA, the CDR3 is TGTGCCAGCACCAGGGACAGAACTAATGAAAAACTGTTTTTT. The encoded protein is CASTRDRTNEKLFF. The V and J genes are TRBV6-5 and TRBJ1-4; 7 bases are shared with TRBD1. The CDR3 extends over 14 amino acids. In germline, CDR1 is MNHEY, CDR2 SVGAGI. J gave up 1 base and V 7 bases, and 3 bases lay outside the gene matches.

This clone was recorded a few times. CDR3 nucleotides: TGTGCCAGCAGCCAATCAGGACACATTAACACTGAAGCTTTCTTT. Residues: CASSQSGHINTEAFF. The rearrangement links TRBV16 to TRBJ1-1, with TRBD1 as a possible D gene (5 bases). This CDR3 contains 15 residues. Trimming removed 0 bases from V and 2 bases from J, with 10 bases in between. From germline, CDR1 is KGHSY and CDR2 FQNENV.

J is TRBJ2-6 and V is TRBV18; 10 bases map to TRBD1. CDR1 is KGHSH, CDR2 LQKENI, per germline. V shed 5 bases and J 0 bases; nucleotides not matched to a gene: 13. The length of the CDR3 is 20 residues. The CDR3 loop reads CASSTQTGTGVFSGANVLTF. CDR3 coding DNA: TGTGCCAGCTCAACTCAGACCGGGACAGGGGTGTTCTCTGGGGCCAACGTCCTGACTTTC.

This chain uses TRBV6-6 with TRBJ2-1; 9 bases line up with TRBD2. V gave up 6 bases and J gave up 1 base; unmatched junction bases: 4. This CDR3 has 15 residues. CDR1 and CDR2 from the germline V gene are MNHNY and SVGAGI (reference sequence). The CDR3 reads CASRLAGGSYNEQFF. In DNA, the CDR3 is TGTGCCAGCAGACTGGCGGGGGGGTCCTACAATGAGCAGTTCTTC.

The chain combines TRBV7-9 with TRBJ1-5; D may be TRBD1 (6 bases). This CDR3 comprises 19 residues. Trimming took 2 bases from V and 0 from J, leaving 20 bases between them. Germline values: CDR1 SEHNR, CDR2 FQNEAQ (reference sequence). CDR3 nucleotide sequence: TGTGCCAGCAGCTTATGGGGGCCCGAAAAACCACATAGCAATCAGCCCCAGCATTTT. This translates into CASSLWGPEKPHSNQPQHF.

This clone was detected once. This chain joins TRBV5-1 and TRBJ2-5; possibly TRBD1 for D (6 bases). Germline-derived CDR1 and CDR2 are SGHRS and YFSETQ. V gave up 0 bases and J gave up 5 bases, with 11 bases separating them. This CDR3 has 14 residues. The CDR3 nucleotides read TGCGCCAGCAGCTTGGAGGGGGTCGGGGAGACCCAGTACTTC. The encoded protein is CASSLEGVGETQYF. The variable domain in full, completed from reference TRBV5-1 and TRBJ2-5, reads KAGVTQTPRYLIKTRGQQVTLSCSPISGHRSVSWYQQTPGQGLQFLFEYFSETQRNKGNFPGRFSGRQFSNSRSEMNVSTLELGDSALYLCASSLEGVGETQYFGPGTRLLVL.

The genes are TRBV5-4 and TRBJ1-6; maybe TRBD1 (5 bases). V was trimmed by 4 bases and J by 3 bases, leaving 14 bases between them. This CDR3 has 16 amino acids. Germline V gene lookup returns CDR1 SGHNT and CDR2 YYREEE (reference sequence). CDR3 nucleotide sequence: TGTGCCAGCAGCCCAGGGAGATACGGCTATAATTCACCCCTCCACTTT. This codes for CASSPGRYGYNSPLHF.

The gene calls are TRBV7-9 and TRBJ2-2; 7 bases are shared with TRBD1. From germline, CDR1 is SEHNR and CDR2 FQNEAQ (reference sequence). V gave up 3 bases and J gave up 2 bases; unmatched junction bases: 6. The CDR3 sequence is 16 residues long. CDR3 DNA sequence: TGTGCCAGCAGCTTGGCGTCAGGGGGAAACACCGGGGAGCTGTTTTTT. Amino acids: CASSLASGGNTGELFF.

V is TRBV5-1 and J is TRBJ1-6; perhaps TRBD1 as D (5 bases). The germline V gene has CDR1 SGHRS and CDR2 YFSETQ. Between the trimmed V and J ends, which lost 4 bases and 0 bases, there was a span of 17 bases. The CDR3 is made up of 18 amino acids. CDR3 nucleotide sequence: TGCGCCAGCAGCGAATACCCAGGGCTAAGCTCCTATAATTCACCCCTCCACTTT. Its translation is CASSEYPGLSSYNSPLHF.

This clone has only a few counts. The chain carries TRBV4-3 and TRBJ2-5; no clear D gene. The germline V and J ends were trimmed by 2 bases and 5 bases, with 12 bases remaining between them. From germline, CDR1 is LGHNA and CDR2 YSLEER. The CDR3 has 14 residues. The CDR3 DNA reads TGCGCCAGCAGCCAAATGGGAAGAATTGAGACCCAGTACTTC. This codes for CASSQMGRIETQYF.

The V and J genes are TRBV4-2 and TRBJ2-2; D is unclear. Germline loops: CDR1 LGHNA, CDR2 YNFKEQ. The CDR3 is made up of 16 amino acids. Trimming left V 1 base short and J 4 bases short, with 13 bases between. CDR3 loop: CASSQGRTGGTGELFF. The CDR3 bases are TGTGCCAGCAGCCAAGGACGGACGGGTGGCACCGGGGAGCTGTTTTTT.

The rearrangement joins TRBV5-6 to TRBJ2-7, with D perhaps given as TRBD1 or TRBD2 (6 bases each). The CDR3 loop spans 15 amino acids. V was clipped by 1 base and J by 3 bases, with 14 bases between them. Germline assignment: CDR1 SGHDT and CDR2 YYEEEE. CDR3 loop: CASSLLGGAFYEQYF. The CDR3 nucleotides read TGTGCCAGCAGCTTGCTCGGGGGCGCGTTCTACGAGCAGTACTTC.

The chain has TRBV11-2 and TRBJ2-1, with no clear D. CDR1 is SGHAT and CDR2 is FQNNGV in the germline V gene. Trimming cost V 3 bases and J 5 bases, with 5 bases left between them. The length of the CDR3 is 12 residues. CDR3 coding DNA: TGTGCCAGCAGCTTCTCGAACAATGAGCAGTTCTTC. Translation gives CASSFSNNEQFF.

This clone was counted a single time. The CDR3 sequence: CASSEADLSNQPQHF. The CDR3 nucleotides read TGTGCCAGCAGTGAAGCGGACTTAAGCAATCAGCCCCAGCATTTT. The chain couples TRBV2 to TRBJ1-5; no clear D gene. CDR3 length equals 15 residues. Trimming shortened V by 0 bases and J by 1 base, and 7 bases separated the two germline ends. Germline assignment: CDR1 SNHLY and CDR2 FYNNEI.

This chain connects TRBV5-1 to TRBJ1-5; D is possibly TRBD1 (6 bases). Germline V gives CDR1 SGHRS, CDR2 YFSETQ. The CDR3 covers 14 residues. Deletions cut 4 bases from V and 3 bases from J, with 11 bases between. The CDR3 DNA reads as TGCGCCAGCAGCCCGGGACAAATCAATCAGCCCCAGCATTTT. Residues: CASSPGQINQPQHF.

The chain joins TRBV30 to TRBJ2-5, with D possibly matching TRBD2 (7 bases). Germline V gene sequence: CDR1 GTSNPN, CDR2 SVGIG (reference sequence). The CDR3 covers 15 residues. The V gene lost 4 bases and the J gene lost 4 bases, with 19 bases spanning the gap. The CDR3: CAWKRGGGLRETQYF. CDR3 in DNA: TGTGCCTGGAAAAGAGGGGGGGGCCTGCGAGAGACCCAGTACTTC.

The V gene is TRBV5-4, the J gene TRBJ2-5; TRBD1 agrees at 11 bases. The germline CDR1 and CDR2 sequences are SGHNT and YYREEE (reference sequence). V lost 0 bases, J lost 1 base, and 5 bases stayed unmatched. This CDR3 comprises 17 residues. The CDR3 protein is CASSLGGQGGVQETQYF. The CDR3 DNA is TGTGCCAGCAGCTTGGGGGGACAGGGGGGAGTCCAAGAGACCCAGTACTTC.

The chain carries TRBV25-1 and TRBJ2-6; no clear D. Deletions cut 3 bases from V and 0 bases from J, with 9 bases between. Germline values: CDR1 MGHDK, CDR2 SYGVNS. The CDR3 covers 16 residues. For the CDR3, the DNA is TGTGCCAGCAGTGAGTCGTACAGCTCTGGGGCCAACGTCCTGACTTTC. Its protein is CASSESYSSGANVLTF.

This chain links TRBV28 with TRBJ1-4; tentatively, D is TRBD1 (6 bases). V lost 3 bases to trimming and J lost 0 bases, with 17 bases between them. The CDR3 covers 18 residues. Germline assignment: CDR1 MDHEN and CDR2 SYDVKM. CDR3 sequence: CASSFWDIGSTTNEKLFF. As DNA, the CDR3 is TGTGCCAGCAGTTTTTGGGACATAGGAAGCACAACTAATGAAAAACTGTTTTTT.

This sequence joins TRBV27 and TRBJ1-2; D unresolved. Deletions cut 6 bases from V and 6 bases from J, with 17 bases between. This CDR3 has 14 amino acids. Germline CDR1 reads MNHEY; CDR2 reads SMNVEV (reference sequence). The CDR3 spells CASRPLSQVHGYTF. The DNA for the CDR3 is TGTGCCAGCAGACCACTTTCCCAGGTGCATGGCTACACCTTC.

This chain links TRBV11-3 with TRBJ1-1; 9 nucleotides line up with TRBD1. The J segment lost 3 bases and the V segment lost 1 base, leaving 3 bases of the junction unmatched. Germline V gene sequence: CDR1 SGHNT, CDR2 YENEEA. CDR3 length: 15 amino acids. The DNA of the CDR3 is TGTGCCAGCAGCTTAGGTGGGACAGGGTACACTGAAGCTTTCTTT. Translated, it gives CASSLGGTGYTEAFF.